The 29 T cell receptor beta chains below were found in one sample sequenced in a study of blood T cells in healthy people across ages. Using a J-beta primer mix together with a sample-barcoded 5' primer, a second PCR was run for roughly 6 to 12 cycles. TCRdb re-analysed the 5' RACE reads in MiXCR, keeping a single row per CDR3 protein. The sample has about 1.8 million distinct CDR3 sequences, about 50% seen once. The specimen sequenced was blood. The receptors were sampled from a woman between 40 and 55 years old in good health.

The rearrangement links TRBV6-2 or TRBV6-3 to TRBJ2-3, with TRBD1 identical over 8 bases. The J segment lost 14 bases and the V segment lost 2 bases, leaving 6 bases of the junction unmatched. CDR3 size: 12 residues. Germline V CDR1 and CDR2: MNHEY, SVGEGT. The CDR3 loop is CASSYTDRAPYF. The CDR3 bases are TGTGCCAGCAGTTACACGGACAGGGCGCCGTATTTT.

The chain employs TRBV29-1 and TRBJ1-2; no clear D gene. Germline loops: CDR1 SQVTM, CDR2 ANQGSEA. This CDR3 is built from 12 residues. The V end was cut by 4 bases, the J end by 4 bases, with 10 bases between. The CDR3: CSVVSVLYGYTF. CDR3 bases: TGCAGCGTTGTCTCGGTCCTCTATGGCTACACCTTC.

The genes are TRBV11-2 and TRBJ2-4; D gene ambiguous. The better agreement between TRBJ2-7 and the DNA end casts doubt on the J call. Germline V gene data show CDR1 as SGHAT and CDR2 as FQNNGV. The CDR3 length is 14 residues. In DNA, the CDR3 is TGTGCCAGCAGCTTAGGTGTAGTGGACTACGAGCAGTACTTC. Its protein is CASSLGVVDYEQYF.

The chain recombines TRBV5-1 with TRBJ1-1, with D perhaps matching TRBD1 (5 bases). CDR1 is SGHRS, CDR2 YFSETQ, per germline. V lost 3 bases to trimming and J lost 5 bases, with 11 bases between them. The CDR3 consists of 13 residues. CDR3 nucleotides: TGCGCCAGCAGCTCGTCAGGGTCGACTGAAGCTTTCTTT. It specifies CASSSSGSTEAFF.

Concerning this clonotype itself: A single base separates this from a much larger clone, so it may be a read error. The chain uses TRBV28 and TRBJ2-3; no definite D call. The length of the CDR3 is 12 residues. V shed 6 bases and J shed 4 bases, with 8 bases lying between them. Germline V gene sequence: CDR1 MDHEN, CDR2 SYDVKM. CDR3 coding DNA: TGTGCCAGCAGCCAATACCCAGATACGCAGTATTTT. Protein product: CASSQYPDTQYF.

CDR3 amino acids: CASSTDSPQETQYF. The DNA for the CDR3 is TGTGCCAGCAGTACGGACAGTCCCCAAGAGACCCAGTACTTC. V and J are TRBV12-3 or TRBV12-4 and TRBJ2-5; tentative D call: TRBD1 (6 bases). V was trimmed by 5 bases and J by 1 base, leaving 11 bases between them. This CDR3 region has 14 residues.

This clonotype has more than one count but fewer than ten. CDR3 DNA sequence: TGCAGCGGGGGACAGCGCTACGAGCAGTACTTC. Its protein is CSGGQRYEQYF. This chain links TRBV29-1 with TRBJ2-7; 7 bases are shared with TRBD1. This CDR3 spans 11 amino acids. In germline, CDR1 is SQVTM, CDR2 ANQGSEA. The ends lost 7 bases at V and 3 bases at J; junction bases unmatched: 3.

This clonotype showed up just a few times. V is TRBV4-1 and J is TRBJ2-3; 9 bases line up with TRBD2. CDR1 MGHRA and CDR2 YSYEKL come from the germline V gene. CDR3 length: 16 amino acids. J gave up 4 bases and V 0 bases, and 5 bases lay outside the gene matches. The CDR3 sequence is CASSQDPSGAADTQYF. The CDR3 DNA reads TGCGCCAGCAGCCAAGACCCTAGCGGGGCCGCAGATACGCAGTATTTT.

The chain combines TRBV7-8 with TRBJ2-7, with 10 positions matching TRBD1. Per germline, CDR1 SGHVS and CDR2 FQNEAQ. The CDR3 totals 15 residues. V gave up 4 bases and J gave up 6 bases; unmatched junction bases: 9. CDR3 sequence reads: CASSSDRGRWGEQYF. CDR3 DNA sequence: TGTGCCAGCAGCTCCGACAGGGGGCGGTGGGGCGAGCAGTACTTC.

The chain combines TRBV6-1 with TRBJ2-1; D perhaps matches TRBD2 (6 bases). CDR3 length equals 11 residues. V lost 6 bases, J lost 12 bases, and 12 bases lay in between. CDR1 MNHNS and CDR2 SASEGT come from the germline V gene. The CDR3 DNA sequence: TGTGCCAGCAGGGAGGGGTTGGGGCAGTTCTTC. Translation: CASREGLGQFF.

V and J are TRBV7-2 and TRBJ2-3, with D unresolved. The length of the CDR3 is 15 residues. V was clipped by 4 bases and J by 0 bases, with 11 bases between them. Germline V gene sequence: CDR1 SGHTA, CDR2 FQGNSA. The CDR3 sequence is CASSSSRISTDTQYF. The CDR3 DNA reads as TGTGCCAGCAGCTCTTCCCGCATCAGCACAGATACGCAGTATTTT.

This chain links TRBV24-1 with TRBJ1-5; no clear D gene. V was cut by 7 bases and J by 4 bases, with 10 bases left in between. This CDR3 spans 13 amino acids. Germline lookup yields CDR1 KGHDR and CDR2 SFDVKD. In nucleotides, the CDR3 is TGTGCCACCAGACCCGGGCCAAATCAGCCCCAGCATTTT. Its translation is CATRPGPNQPQHF.

V gene TRBV7-2 combines with J gene TRBJ2-5; D perhaps matches TRBD2 (5 bases). Trimming stripped 5 bases from V and 4 bases from J, with 14 bases between. Looked up from germline, CDR1 is SGHTA and CDR2 is FQGNSA. The CDR3 is 14 amino acids. For the CDR3, the DNA is TGTGCCAGCAGCACGGCACTAGTAGTAGAGACCCAGTACTTC. Translating gives CASSTALVVETQYF. The whole variable domain, remainder taken from reference TRBV7-2 and TRBJ2-5, is GAGVSQSPSNKVTEKGKDVELRCDPISGHTALYWYRQSLGQGLEFLIYFQGNSAPDKSGLPSDRFSAERTGGSVSTLTIQRTQQEDSAVYLCASSTALVVETQYFGPGTRLLVL.

This clonotype was recorded once. The V and J genes are TRBV2 and TRBJ1-2; 7 bases agree with TRBD1. Losses at the gene ends were 9 bases for V and 4 bases for J; bases not matched to a gene: 8. The CDR3 is made up of 13 amino acids. The V gene's germline CDR1 is SNHLY and CDR2 FYNNEI. CDR3: CASLRGGAYGYTF. The DNA for the CDR3 is TGTGCCAGTCTACGAGGGGGCGCCTATGGCTACACCTTC. The variable domain in full, with the rest retrieved from reference TRBV2 and TRBJ1-2, is EPEVTQTPSHQVTQMGQEVILRCVPISNHLYFYWYRQILGQKVEFLVSFYNNEISEKSEIFDDQFSVERPDGSNFTLKIRSTKLEDSAMYFCASLRGGAYGYTFGSGTRLTVV.

The J gene is TRBJ2-4, the V gene TRBV28; D not certain. This CDR3 region has 13 residues. Trimming took 6 bases from V and 6 from J, leaving 12 bases between them. Germline-derived CDR1 and CDR2 are MDHEN and SYDVKM. CDR3 in DNA: TGTGCCAGCAGCCACCGCGACCGAAACATTCAGTACTTC. Residues: CASSHRDRNIQYF.

This clonotype turned up a few times. This chain joins TRBV4-2 and TRBJ2-1, with 10 bases that match TRBD2. The CDR3 has 16 amino acids. The germline CDR1 and CDR2 sequences are LGHNA and YNFKEQ. The junction had 10 bases not matched to a gene; V was cut back by 3 bases and J by 8 bases. The CDR3 nucleotides read TGTGCCAGCAGCCAGGGGGTAGCGGGGGGCAGGGATGAGCAGTTCTTC. It codes for CASSQGVAGGRDEQFF.

V is TRBV29-1 and J is TRBJ1-2, with a tentative D call TRBD1 (6 bases). Germline CDR1 and CDR2: SQVTM and ANQGSEA. Trimming shortened V by 4 bases and J by 5 bases, and 17 bases separated the two germline ends. The CDR3 has 14 amino acids. CDR3 DNA: TGCAGCGTTGTAAACCGGACAGCAATTTATGGCTACACCTTC. This codes for CSVVNRTAIYGYTF.

This clonotype has a single count. The chain combines TRBV7-9 with TRBJ1-4; D is undetermined. V lost 1 base and J lost 8, with 11 bases in between. The CDR3 is 14 amino acids. Germline CDR1 is SEHNR and CDR2 is FQNEAQ (reference sequence). As DNA, the CDR3 is TGTGCCAGCAGCTTAGGGGCGCAGAGAGAAAAACTGTTTTTT. This encodes CASSLGAQREKLFF.

Only a few counts were recorded for this clonotype. The chain carries TRBV4-3 and TRBJ2-1, with 12 positions matching TRBD2. The germline V gene encodes CDR1 LGHNA and CDR2 YSLEER. V was clipped by 4 bases and J by 1 base; unmatched bases: 8. The CDR3 spans 18 residues. CDR3 DNA sequence: TGCGCCAGCAGCCCCTATCCTAGCGGGGGGGCTTCCTACAATGAGCAGTTCTTC. Its protein product is CASSPYPSGGASYNEQFF.

This clonotype was picked up a small number of times. The chain employs TRBV25-1 and TRBJ1-2; D unresolved. CDR3 size: 13 residues. Germline V gene data show CDR1 as MGHDK and CDR2 as SYGVNS. Trimming took off 7 bases at V and 0 bases at J, with 9 bases between the two ends. The CDR3 nucleotides are TGTGCCAGCACTGGAGGGTCTAACTATGGCTACACCTTC. Translating it yields CASTGGSNYGYTF.

This clonotype was counted a few times. CDR3 amino acids: CASSPWGSGVGETQYF. For the CDR3, the DNA is TGTGCCAGCAGCCCTTGGGGTAGCGGGGTTGGAGAGACCCAGTACTTC. The genes are TRBV7-2 and TRBJ2-5, with 8 bases that match TRBD2. J was trimmed by 4 bases and V by 5 bases; bases with no gene match: 12. Per germline, CDR1 SGHTA and CDR2 FQGNSA. The CDR3 is 16 amino acids.

Note on this clonotype: A read error may explain this, as a much larger clone is one base away. The chain links TRBV6-6 to TRBJ2-5, with 8 bases aligning to TRBD2. The CDR3 contains 14 residues. The germline gives CDR1 MNHNY, CDR2 SVGAGI (reference sequence). The CDR3 here is CDSSYGGGQETQYF. The CDR3 bases are TGTGACAGCAGTTACGGGGGGGGCCAAGAGACCCAGTACTTC.

The chain combines TRBV11-2 with TRBJ2-1; 7 bases map to TRBD1. V was pared by 4 bases and J by 2 bases, with 11 bases of the junction left unmatched. The CDR3 runs 17 residues. Germline V gene sequence: CDR1 SGHAT, CDR2 FQNNGV. CDR3 amino acids: CASSSRQGVNPYNEQFF. Written as DNA, the CDR3 is TGTGCCAGCAGCTCACGACAGGGCGTTAATCCCTACAATGAGCAGTTCTTC.

This clonotype was counted a few times. The V and J genes are TRBV7-9 and TRBJ2-1, with D possibly matching TRBD2 (5 bases). Germline assignment: CDR1 SEHNR and CDR2 FQNEAQ (reference sequence). V dropped 6 bases and J dropped 6 bases, with 12 bases sitting between them. There are 13 residues in the CDR3. The CDR3 is CASRPGIGNEQFF. The CDR3 bases are TGTGCCAGCAGACCGGGAATTGGCAATGAGCAGTTCTTC.

The chain combines TRBV28 with TRBJ2-1, with D unclear. V shed 6 bases and J shed 3 bases, with 18 bases lying between them. Germline V gives CDR1 MDHEN, CDR2 SYDVKM. This CDR3 has 16 amino acids. This CDR3 reads CASSPPGEQSYNEQFF. DNA of the CDR3: TGTGCCAGCAGCCCACCTGGGGAACAGAGCTACAATGAGCAGTTCTTC.

The chain has TRBV4-3 and TRBJ2-3; 8 nucleotides line up with TRBD1. This CDR3 is built from 16 residues. Trimming took 2 bases from V and 4 from J; bases not matched to a gene: 8. The V gene's germline CDR1 is LGHNA and CDR2 YSLEER. The CDR3 DNA is TGCGCCAGCAGCCAATCCGGGACAGGTCGATCAGATACGCAGTATTTT. Its translation is CASSQSGTGRSDTQYF.

The chain joins TRBV27 to TRBJ2-5, with D possibly TRBD1 on 7 matching bases. The CDR3 totals 16 residues. Trimming took off 6 bases at V and 5 bases at J, with 22 bases between the two ends. Germline CDR1 and CDR2: MNHEY and SMNVEV (reference sequence). CDR3 sequence reads: CASSRDSLAAWETQYF. CDR3 bases: TGTGCCAGCAGCAGGGACAGTTTAGCGGCCTGGGAGACCCAGTACTTC.

In this sample, this clonotype turned up a few times. The genes are TRBV27 and TRBJ2-4; D may correspond to TRBD1 or TRBD2 (5 bases each). CDR3 length equals 13 residues. Trimming left V 8 bases short and J 4 bases short, with 12 bases between. Germline V CDR1 and CDR2: MNHEY, SMNVEV (reference sequence). Here the CDR3 DNA reads TGTGCCAGCGGCCCGGGACCGAAAAACATTCAGTACTTC. This codes for CASGPGPKNIQYF.

The chain links TRBV11-2 to TRBJ2-4; no clear D gene. CDR1 is SGHAT and CDR2 is FQNNGV in the germline V gene. This CDR3 region has 15 residues. V lost 4 bases and J lost 15, with 25 bases in between. The CDR3 bases are TGTGCCAGCAGCTCCCGAGCCTTACGAAACTACGAGCGGTACTTC. This translates into CASSSRALRNYERYF. The full variable domain, with the rest looked up from reference TRBV11-2 and TRBJ2-4, is EAGVAQSPRYKIIEKRQSVAFWCNPISGHATLYWYQQILGQGPKLLIQFQNNGVVDDSQLPKDRFSAERLKGVDSTLKIQPAKLEDSAVYLCASSSRALRNYERYFGAGTRLSVL.